This TCR beta chain was sequenced in a study of response to subunit inactivated influenza vaccine. Whole-study findings and limits: Authors proposed each seasonal influenza vaccination draws in few new T cells.

Trimming removed 0 bases at V and 0 bases at J, with 11 bases between. Germline assignment: CDR1 SGHDN and CDR2 FVKESK. The CDR3 consists of 17 residues. This clonotype was picked up a small number of times. The antigen is undetermined. TCRdb itself ran the RT-PCR reads through MiXCR, one entry per CDR3 protein. Here the sample spans a few hundred thousand distinct CDR3 sequences, approximately 7.3% being singletons. V and J are TRBV14 and TRBJ2-2; a possible D gene is TRBD1 (5 bases). The origin of this receptor is a man between 50 and 75 years old who received an inactivated influenza vaccine. The sequenced sample was PBMCs from blood, obtained roughly 24 months after vaccination. CDR3 region: CASSQDRVPTNTGELFF. In nucleotides, the CDR3 is TGTGCCAGCAGCCAAGACAGGGTCCCCACGAACACCGGGGAGCTGTTTTTT.